The next 3 T cell receptor beta chains were all read from a single sample in a study of cytomegalovirus exposure and HLA in healthy donors. The PCR made use of 60 Vbeta and 13 Jbeta primers. The table came from immunoSEQ multiplex PCR; TCRdb's copy has only in-frame clones and leaves some out. Of about 200,000 clones in the sample, approximately 80% were seen once. Input material: PBMCs. These receptor sequences come from a man aged 35 to 55 in good health and CMV-seronegative.

This sequence joins TRBV6-1 and TRBJ1-5; 7 bases are shared with TRBD1. CDR1 and CDR2 (germline): MNHNS, SASEGT. Unmatched junction bases numbered 9, after V lost 7 bases and J lost 6 bases. The CDR3 extends over 14 amino acids. CDR3 coding DNA: TGTGCCAGCACCTCAGGGGGTGAGGGTCAGCCCCAGCATTTT. Residues: CASTSGGEGQPQHF.

The rearrangement uses TRBV28 and TRBJ2-1; 7 nucleotides line up with TRBD1. CDR1 MDHEN and CDR2 SYDVKM come from the germline V gene. J lost 3 bases, V lost 6 bases, and 8 bases had no gene match. The CDR3 loop spans 15 amino acids. The CDR3 DNA sequence: TGTGCCAGCAGCCCTCCGACAGGGTTCTACAATGAGCAGTTCTTC. Protein: CASSPPTGFYNEQFF.

The rearrangement uses TRBV2 and TRBJ1-1; D is uncertain. V lost 7 bases, J lost 0 bases, and 15 bases lay in between. The germline gives CDR1 SNHLY, CDR2 FYNNEI. The CDR3 has 15 residues. The DNA of the CDR3 is TGTGCCAGCAAACCGCAAGCCCTAATGAACACTGAAGCTTTCTTT. Translation: CASKPQALMNTEAFF.